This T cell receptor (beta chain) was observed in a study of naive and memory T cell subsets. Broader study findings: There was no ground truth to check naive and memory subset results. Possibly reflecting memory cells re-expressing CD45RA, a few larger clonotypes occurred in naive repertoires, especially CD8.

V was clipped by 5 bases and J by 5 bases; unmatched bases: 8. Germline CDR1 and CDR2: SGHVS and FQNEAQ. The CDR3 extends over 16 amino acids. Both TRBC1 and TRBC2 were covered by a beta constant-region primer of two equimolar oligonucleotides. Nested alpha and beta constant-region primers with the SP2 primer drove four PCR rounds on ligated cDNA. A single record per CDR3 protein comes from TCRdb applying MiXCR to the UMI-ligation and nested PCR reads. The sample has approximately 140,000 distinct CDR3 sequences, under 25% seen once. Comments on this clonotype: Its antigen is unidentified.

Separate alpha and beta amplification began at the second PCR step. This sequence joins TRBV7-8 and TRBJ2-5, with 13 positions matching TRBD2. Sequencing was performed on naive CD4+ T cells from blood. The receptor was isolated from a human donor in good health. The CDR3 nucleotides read TGTGCCAGCAGCAGAAGGACTAGCGGGAGTGGTGAGACCCAGTACTTC. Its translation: CASSRRTSGSGETQYF.